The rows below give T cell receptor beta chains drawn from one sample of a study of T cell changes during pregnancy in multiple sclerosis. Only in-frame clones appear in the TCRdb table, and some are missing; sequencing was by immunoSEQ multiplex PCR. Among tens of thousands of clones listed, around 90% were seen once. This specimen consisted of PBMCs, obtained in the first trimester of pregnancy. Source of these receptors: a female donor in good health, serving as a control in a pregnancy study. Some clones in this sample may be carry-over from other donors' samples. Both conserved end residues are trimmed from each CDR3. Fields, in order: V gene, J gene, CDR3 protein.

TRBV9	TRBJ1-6	ASSTDLTGPLH
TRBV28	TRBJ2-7	ASSLFGRDYEQY
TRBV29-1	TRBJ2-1	SLTSGSRYNEQF
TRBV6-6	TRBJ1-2	ASSGPGQGGNYGYT
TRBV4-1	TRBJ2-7	ASSPTGGNEQY
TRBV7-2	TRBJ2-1	ASSLDPRGTGYNEQF
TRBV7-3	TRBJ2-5	ASSPDRGEETQY
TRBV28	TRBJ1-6	ASSALGQNNSPLH
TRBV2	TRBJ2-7	ASSEDSGSYEQY
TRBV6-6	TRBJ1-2	ASVTGQGTYGYT
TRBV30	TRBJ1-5	AWSRTSLGEPQH
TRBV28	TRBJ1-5	ASGADWVQPQH
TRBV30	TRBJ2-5	AWSKLEDGDQY
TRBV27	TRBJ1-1	ASSLAGVNTEAF
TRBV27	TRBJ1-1	ASSLGPEPQDTEAF
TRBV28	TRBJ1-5	ASSPRDRQNQPQH
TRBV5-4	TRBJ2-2	ASSLVVAGNTGELF
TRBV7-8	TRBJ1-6	ASSFQSANSPLH
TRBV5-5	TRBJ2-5	ASSLIFGTSGAPQETQY
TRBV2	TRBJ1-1	ASSETNMNTEAF
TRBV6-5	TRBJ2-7	ASKQGGVSYEQY
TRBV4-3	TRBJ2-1	ASSQARTSGDNEQF
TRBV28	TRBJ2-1	ASSWTGGPTYNEQF
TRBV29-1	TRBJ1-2	SVAPTGNYGYT
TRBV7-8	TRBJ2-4	ASSLARLAEYNLLAKNIQY
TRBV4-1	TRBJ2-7	ASSQDSSGIYEQY
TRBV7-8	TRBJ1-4	ASSLQGVVHEKLF
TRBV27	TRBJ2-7	ASSASGGYEQY
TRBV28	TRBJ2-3	ASSSTGTGSTDTQY
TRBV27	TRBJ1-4	ASTTGRYDEKLF
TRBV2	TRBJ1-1	ASSEAFLEAF
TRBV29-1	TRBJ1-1	SARHNTEAF
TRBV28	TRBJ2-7	ASSLSKPEDEQY
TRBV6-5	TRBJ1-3	ASSYPGSGNTIY
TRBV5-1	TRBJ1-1	ASSITGGSTEAF
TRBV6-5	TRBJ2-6	ASSSQGAGANVLT
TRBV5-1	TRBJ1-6	ASSLAGGQSYNSPLH
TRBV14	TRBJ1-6	ASSPLLNSPLH
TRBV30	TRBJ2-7	AYLTPGQGSYEQY
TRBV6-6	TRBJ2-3	ASSYSGATTDTQY
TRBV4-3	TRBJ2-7	ASSQEIELPPGLARQEQY
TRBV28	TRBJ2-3	ASETGLAADTQY